The rows below give T cell receptor beta chains drawn from one sample of a study of T cell changes during pregnancy in multiple sclerosis. TCRdb's table, derived via immunoSEQ multiplex PCR, lists solely in-frame clones and lacks some. The table records under 110,000 clones, roughly nine tenths of them present only once. Specimen: peripheral blood, collected before pregnancy. The receptor source for this set is a female donor with multiple sclerosis, enrolled in a pregnancy study. CDR3s include the opening cysteine and the closing phenylalanine or tryptophan. The D gene is left open where the match is weak. Rows give clone size only sometimes, using once, few, many, or a class for an expanded clone.

TRBJ1-6 NA few TRBV7-2 CASGLIGGGSPLHF TGTGCCAGCGGCTTAATTGGGGGCGGGTCACCCCTCCACTTT
TRBJ2-3 TRBD2 NA TRBV9 CASSSRRLARAPDTQYF TGTGCCAGCAGCTCCCGGCGACTAGCGAGGGCCCCAGATACGCAGTATTTT
TRBJ2-1 TRBD2 NA TRBV19 CASKLAGPSYNEQFF TGTGCCAGTAAACTAGCGGGGCCTTCCTACAATGAGCAGTTCTTC
TRBJ2-7 TRBD2 NA TRBV27 CASSLSGLVYEQYF TGTGCCAGCAGTTTGAGTGGACTAGTGTACGAGCAGTACTTC
TRBJ2-6 TRBD1 NA TRBV5-4 CASSLGGLSSGANVLTF TGTGCCAGCAGCTTAGGGGGCCTCAGCTCTGGGGCCAACGTCCTGACTTTC
TRBJ2-3 TRBD1 once TRBV19 CASWGGQGSTKDTQYF TGTGCCAGTTGGGGGGGACAGGGGTCAACCAAAGATACGCAGTATTTT
TRBJ1-1 NA NA TRBV5-6 CASSFDLSGNTEAFF TGTGCCAGCAGCTTTGATCTGAGCGGGAACACTGAAGCTTTCTTT
TRBJ1-1 TRBD1 NA TRBV19 CASSARQGGALNTEAFF TGTGCCAGTAGTGCACGGCAGGGGGGAGCTCTGAACACTGAAGCTTTCTTT
TRBJ1-1 TRBD1 NA TRBV6-5 CASKQGLGTEAFF TGTGCCAGTAAACAGGGGCTCGGCACTGAAGCTTTCTTT
TRBJ1-5 TRBD1 NA TRBV7-9 CASSLDGTVTQPQHF TGTGCCAGCAGCTTAGACGGGACAGTTACCCAGCCCCAGCATTTT
TRBJ2-7 TRBD2 NA TRBV11-3 CASRSGGAWEQYF TGTGCCAGCCGGAGCGGGGGGGCGTGGGAGCAGTACTTC
TRBJ2-1 NA NA TRBV7-9 CASSFGGGRPNEQFF TGTGCCAGCAGCTTTGGTGGGGGGAGACCGAATGAGCAGTTCTTC
TRBJ1-1 NA NA TRBV7-2 CASSRVPEAFF TGTGCCAGCAGCCGGGTCCCTGAAGCTTTCTTT
TRBJ1-4 TRBD1 NA TRBV5-4 CASSPTGGWQEKLFF TGTGCCAGCAGCCCGACAGGGGGATGGCAAGAAAAACTGTTTTTT
TRBJ2-2 TRBD2 NA TRBV28 CASRPPRTSGELFF TGTGCCAGCAGGCCCCCCCGGACTAGCGGGGAGCTGTTTTTT
TRBJ2-5 TRBD2 NA TRBV27 CASGQAGGLGQETQYF TGTGCCAGCGGTCAGGCGGGAGGGCTCGGGCAAGAGACCCAGTACTTC
TRBJ2-7 TRBD2 NA TRBV28 CASSSASSGLTYEQYF TGTGCCAGCAGTTCCGCTTCTAGCGGCCTGACCTACGAGCAGTACTTC
TRBJ1-1 NA NA TRBV7-2 CASSLRLGQGTEAFF TGTGCCAGCAGCTTAAGGTTAGGTCAGGGTACTGAAGCTTTCTTT
TRBJ1-2 NA NA TRBV6-1 CASRPAWEGGYTF TGTGCCAGCAGGCCTGCCTGGGAGGGTGGCTACACCTTC
TRBJ2-3 TRBD1 NA TRBV5-1 CASRDRGQGTQYF TGCGCCAGCAGGGACAGGGGGCAAGGTACGCAGTATTTT
TRBJ2-7 NA once TRBV6-1 CASSEANEPGEQYF TGTGCCAGCAGTGAGGCGAATGAGCCGGGTGAGCAGTACTTC
TRBJ2-1 NA NA TRBV5-1 CASSLAGEGYNEQFF TGCGCCAGCAGCTTGGCGGGAGAGGGCTACAATGAGCAGTTCTTC
TRBJ1-1 NA NA TRBV6-5 CASSYGAEGTEAFF TGTGCCAGCAGTTACGGGGCGGAAGGCACTGAAGCTTTCTTT
TRBJ1-5 TRBD1 NA TRBV2 CASNDRGPQPQHF TGTGCCAGCAATGACAGGGGGCCTCAGCCCCAGCATTTT
TRBJ2-7 TRBD1 NA TRBV5-1 CASRTTGGSHEQYF TGCGCCAGCAGGACAACAGGGGGGTCCCACGAGCAGTACTTC
TRBJ2-1 NA NA TRBV5-4 CASSPGLDSSYNEQFF TGTGCCAGCAGCCCCGGACTGGATAGCTCCTACAATGAGCAGTTCTTC
TRBJ1-4 TRBD1 NA TRBV4-1 CASQGGDGREKLFF TGCGCCAGCCAGGGGGGCGACGGACGCGAAAAACTGTTTTTT
TRBJ1-1 NA NA TRBV2 CASERDAGLGSEAFF TGTGCCAGCGAGCGGGACGCGGGCCTGGGGTCTGAAGCTTTCTTT
TRBJ1-1 NA NA TRBV12-5 CASGQTRGGSTEAFF TGTGCTAGTGGTCAAACCCGGGGGGGGAGCACTGAAGCTTTCTTT